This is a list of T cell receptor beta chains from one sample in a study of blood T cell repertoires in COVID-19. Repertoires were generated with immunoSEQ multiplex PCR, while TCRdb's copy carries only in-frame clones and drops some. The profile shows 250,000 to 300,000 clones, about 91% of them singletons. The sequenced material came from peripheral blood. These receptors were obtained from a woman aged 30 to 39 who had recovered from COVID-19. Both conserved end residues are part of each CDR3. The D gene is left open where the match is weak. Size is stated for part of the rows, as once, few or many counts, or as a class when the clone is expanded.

TGTGCCAGCAGTTCCTACGCAGACAGGTCTGAAAAACTGTTTTTT | CASSSYADRSEKLFF | TRBJ1-4 | . | . | TRBV28
TGCGCCAGCAGCTTAACGCCGGACAGGGGCACAGATACGCAGTATTTT | CASSLTPDRGTDTQYF | TRBJ2-3 | TRBD1 | . | TRBV5-1
TGTGCCATCAGTGAGGGTAGGAGGGGTTACGAGCAGTACTTC | CAISEGRRGYEQYF | TRBJ2-7 | . | . | TRBV10-3
TGTGCCAGCAGTGACTCCGGGGCTGGGGCCAACGTCCTGACTTTC | CASSDSGAGANVLTF | TRBJ2-6 | . | . | TRBV28
TGTGCCAGCAGTGAGGGACTGGGAGGGTTCCCTGAAGCTTTCTTT | CASSEGLGGFPEAFF | TRBJ1-1 | . | . | TRBV6-1
TGTGCCAGCAGTTTCACAGGGGGGAATTCACCCCTCCACTTT | CASSFTGGNSPLHF | TRBJ1-6 | TRBD1 | once | TRBV27
TGTGCCAGCAGCGCCAATCCTCGACTAGCGGGGGGTATGGAGACCCAGTACTTC | CASSANPRLAGGMETQYF | TRBJ2-5 | TRBD2 | . | TRBV9
TGTGCCAGCAGCCCACTGACAGGATCGGTAGCTTTCTTT | CASSPLTGSVAFF | TRBJ1-1 | . | . | TRBV3-1/TRBV3-2
TGTGCCAGCAGCTGGACAGCAGACACTGAAGCTTTCTTT | CASSWTADTEAFF | TRBJ1-1 | . | . | TRBV7-9
TGCGCCAGCAGCTTGGAGGCGGGGGTAGGCTCTGGAAACACCATATATTTT | CASSLEAGVGSGNTIYF | TRBJ1-3 | . | . | TRBV5-1
TGTGCCAGCTCATCCCCCCCGGGACAGGGGGAAAAACTGTTTTTT | CASSSPPGQGEKLFF | TRBJ1-4 | TRBD1 | . | TRBV18
TGTGCCAGCAGTTTGGACACAAACTATGGCTACACCTTC | CASSLDTNYGYTF | TRBJ1-2 | . | . | TRBV12-3/TRBV12-4
TGTGCCAGCAGCTTCCTTAGCGGGGGGCTTTCCTACAATGAGCAGTTCTTC | CASSFLSGGLSYNEQFF | TRBJ2-1 | TRBD2 | once | TRBV5-6
TGTGCCACCAGCAGAGACTTTTTAGACAGACGAAGGGCAACTAATGAAAAACTGTTTTTT | CATSRDFLDRRRATNEKLFF | TRBJ1-4 | . | . | TRBV15
TGTGCCAGCAGCACTCGGGGGGGCAATGAGCAGTTCTTC | CASSTRGGNEQFF | TRBJ2-1 | TRBD2 | . | TRBV7-3
TGCGCCAGCAGCCCCCTTTTGACTAGCGGGGGAACAGATACGCAGTATTTT | CASSPLLTSGGTDTQYF | TRBJ2-3 | TRBD2 | . | TRBV4-3
TGTGCCAGCAGCCGCAGGGGAGCCCACGGGACCTATGGCTACACCTTC | CASSRRGAHGTYGYTF | TRBJ1-2 | . | . | TRBV28
TGCGCCAGCAGTGAGAGGCCCACAGGGCAATATTACTATAATTCACCCCTCCACTTT | CASSERPTGQYYYNSPLHF | TRBJ1-6 | . | . | TRBV10-1
TGTGCCAGCAGTGAATTCGTGACTAGCGACGCCTACGAGCAGTACTTC | CASSEFVTSDAYEQYF | TRBJ2-7 | TRBD2 | . | TRBV6-1
TGTGCCAGCAGCCAAGATCCCGCTGGGGCCAACGTCCTGACTTTC | CASSQDPAGANVLTF | TRBJ2-6 | . | . | TRBV4-2
TGTGCCAGCAGGGTAGACAGGCTGGGGTCACCCCTCCACTTT | CASRVDRLGSPLHF | TRBJ1-6 | . | once | TRBV5-4
TGTGCCAGTAGTCCCTGGACAGGGGCCGATGAGCAGTTCTTC | CASSPWTGADEQFF | TRBJ2-1 | TRBD1 | . | TRBV19
TGTGCCAGCAGCCCCCGGACACGAACCGAAGCTTTCTTT | CASSPRTRTEAFF | TRBJ1-1 | . | . | TRBV13
TGTGCCAGCAGCCAAGTGGTAGGGGGCTCTGGAAACACCATATATTTT | CASSQVVGGSGNTIYF | TRBJ1-3 | . | few | TRBV4-2
TGCGCCAGCAGCTTGGTTTTTTCGAATGAAAAACTGTTTTTT | CASSLVFSNEKLFF | TRBJ1-4 | . | . | TRBV5-1
TGTGCCAGCAGCTTACAGGCTTGGACAGGGGGATACGAGCAGTACTTC | CASSLQAWTGGYEQYF | TRBJ2-7 | TRBD1 | . | TRBV7-6
TGTGCCAGCAGTTCCGGGACAGGGCGCAATCAGCCCCAGCATTTT | CASSSGTGRNQPQHF | TRBJ1-5 | TRBD1 | . | TRBV27
TGTGCCAGTAGTATTCTGGGTGGGAGCGCTAATGAAAAACTGTTTTTT | CASSILGGSANEKLFF | TRBJ1-4 | . | . | TRBV19
TGTGCCAGCAGCTTATCGGACAGGGCCGGCTATGGCTACACCTTC | CASSLSDRAGYGYTF | TRBJ1-2 | TRBD1 | . | TRBV11-1
TGTGCCAGCAGTTCGGGGGGTGTCAGCACAGATACGCAGTATTTT | CASSSGGVSTDTQYF | TRBJ2-3 | TRBD2 | . | TRBV7-7
TGTGCCAGCAGTGACTCTAGCGGGGCCACAGATACGCAGTATTTT | CASSDSSGATDTQYF | TRBJ2-3 | TRBD2 | many | TRBV6-4
TGTGCCAGCAGCTTATTCGGGGGTCCTGAAGCTTTCTTT | CASSLFGGPEAFF | TRBJ1-1 | . | . | TRBV7-3
TGTGCCACCAGTGATTTTACAGCGGGGGGGAAAACCGGGGAGCTGTTTTTT | CATSDFTAGGKTGELFF | TRBJ2-2 | TRBD2 | . | TRBV24-1
TGTGCCAGCAGGACCTTCCTCGGGGACAGAGACGAGCAGTACTTC | CASRTFLGDRDEQYF | TRBJ2-7 | TRBD1 | . | TRBV2
TGTGCCAGCAGCACAGGGATTGCGTACGAGCAGTACTTC | CASSTGIAYEQYF | TRBJ2-7 | . | . | TRBV27
TGTGCCAGCAGCCCCGGGACAGGGGCAGGGGATGAGCAGTTCTTC | CASSPGTGAGDEQFF | TRBJ2-1 | TRBD1 | . | TRBV9
TGTGCCAGCAGCGTCGGGGGTATTGACTATGGCTACACCTTC | CASSVGGIDYGYTF | TRBJ1-2 | . | . | TRBV28